The entry below gives a single T cell receptor beta chain sequence along with its context. The antigen remains unidentified. Prepared libraries of TCR beta cDNA carried unique molecular identifiers. T cells numbering about 0.9 to 10 million yielded cDNA molecules that totaled roughly 500,000. One entry per CDR3 protein results from TCRdb running MiXCR on the PCR reads. Counted here are about half a million distinct CDR3 sequences, roughly 34% occurring once; the ten biggest clones make up around 6.1%. Germline assignment: CDR1 MGHRA and CDR2 YSYEKL. The CDR3 has 14 residues. V lost 4 bases to trimming and J lost 5 bases, with 12 bases between them. This entry is derived from a study of post-analysis software for immune sequencing data. As for the study in general: Recorded subtypes: relapsing-remitting, secondary progressive, progressive-relapsing; some patients unannotated. The study, taken as a whole, reports: Patients used about 5 TRBV segments, including TRBV5-6, TRBV5-1 and TRBV20-1, more often than controls. Batch-mates among the samples co-clustered strongly by F measure. Normalized Chao1 diversity was significantly reduced in patients versus controls.

This TCR came from a girl aged 2-17 years with multiple sclerosis. The source material was blood. V is TRBV4-1 and J is TRBJ2-1; weak D call: TRBD1 (6 bases). The CDR3 nucleotides read TGCGCCAGCAGCCCTTGGACAGTAAACAATGAGCAGTTCTTC. As protein: CASSPWTVNNEQFF.